This TCR beta chain was sequenced in a study of cytomegalovirus exposure and HLA in healthy donors. Amplification used 60 Vbeta primers and 13 Jbeta primers. Measured with immunoSEQ multiplex PCR; TCRdb has only the in-frame clones, and not every one. Of approximately 150,000 clones listed, around three fifths are singletons. The CDR3 is 12 amino acids. Germline CDR1 is SQVTM and CDR2 is ANQGSEA. V lost 4 bases and J 7 bases, leaving 11 bases between the germline ends. The receptor was isolated from a male donor in good health and CMV-seronegative. Sequenced input: PBMCs. This rearrangement joins TRBV29-1 to TRBJ2-1, with D possibly TRBD1 on 7 matching bases. The CDR3 sequence: CSVVAGGNEQFF. The DNA of the CDR3 is TGCAGCGTTGTCGCAGGGGGGAATGAGCAGTTCTTC.